The present T cell receptor (beta chain) was sequenced within a study of cytomegalovirus exposure and HLA in healthy donors. The study, taken as a whole, reports: Accurate prediction of most subjects' HLA-A and HLA-B alleles from TCR beta sequences was reported.

The study sampled nominally healthy donors, though unrecorded immune exposures were likely. A multiplex PCR was run with 60 Vbeta primers and 13 Jbeta primers. Clones were read by immunoSEQ multiplex PCR, and TCRdb kept only the in-frame ones, dropping some. This sample's clone table lists approximately 180,000 clones. This CDR3 is built from 15 residues. Germline values: CDR1 MNHNS, CDR2 SASEGT. Comments on this clone: Its antigen is as yet unknown. Sequence at one end of the junction differs from germline and may be a read error. Other DNA sequences within the sample encode an identical CDR3.

The TCR was taken from a man aged 30 to 39 in good health and CMV-seronegative. This chain connects TRBV6-1 to TRBJ2-7; TRBD2 aligns across 9 bases. Sequenced: PBMCs. The CDR3 loop is CTSTPRGSGGNEQYF. Written as DNA, the CDR3 is TGTACCAGCACCCCTCGAGGTAGCGGGGGAAACGAGCAGTACTTC.